This T cell receptor beta chain was found in a study of T-cell reconstitution after alpha-beta-depleted transplantation in children. Study-level results: Some patients showed high day-60 TCRbeta diversity, which derived from surviving recipient T cells and thymic progenitors.

This clonotype was seen many times. What it binds is not known. During its preparation, the TCRbeta library received unique molecular identifiers. TCRdb used MiXCR to reprocess the PCR reads, holding one entry per CDR3 protein. This table holds approximately 500,000 distinct CDR3 sequences, approximately 10% found once. The CDR3 is made up of 13 amino acids. V was shortened by 5 bases and J by 7 bases, with 14 bases between the two germline ends. Germline loops: CDR1 MNHEY, CDR2 SMNVEV (reference sequence). The clonotype was recovered from a child aged 2 to 10 with inherited bone marrow failure, due to receive a stem cell transplant. The sequences come from PBMCs, collected before TCRalphabeta/CD19-depleted stem cell transplant. This sequence joins TRBV27 and TRBJ1-2; unclear D gene. The CDR3 loop reads CASSPGERAGYTF. Written as DNA, the CDR3 is TGTGCCAGCAGTCCCGGGGAGAGGGCTGGCTACACCTTC.